The rows below give T cell receptor beta chains drawn from one sample of a study of blood T cell repertoires in COVID-19. Measured with immunoSEQ multiplex PCR; TCRdb has only the in-frame clones, and not every one. The sample contains 95,000 to 150,000 clones, about 79% of which appear only once. Specimen: peripheral blood. These TCRs come from a middle-aged man with active or convalescent COVID-19. Both conserved end residues are part of each CDR3. A D gene is named only where the DNA matches it firmly. Some rows mark clone size as missing; the rest say once, few, many or name a class of expanded clone.

abundance | j_gene | len | v_gene | d_gene | CDR3aa | CDR3nt
. | TRBJ2-7 | 13 | TRBV10-1 | TRBD2 | CASSASGSYEQYF | TGCGCCAGCAGTGCTAGCGGGAGCTACGAGCAGTACTTC
. | TRBJ1-5 | 13 | TRBV5-1 | TRBD1 | CASSLQGAQPQHF | TGCGCCAGCAGCTTACAGGGGGCTCAGCCCCAGCATTTT
. | TRBJ2-5 | 17 | TRBV4-1 | TRBD2 | CASSHKKGEGSGETQYF | TGCGCCAGCAGCCACAAAAAAGGGGAGGGCAGCGGTGAGACCCAGTACTTC
. | TRBJ2-3 | 16 | TRBV27 | TRBD1 | CASSSPRPTGFHTQYF | TGTGCCAGCAGTTCCCCTAGACCGACAGGGTTCCATACGCAGTATTTT
. | TRBJ2-3 | 15 | TRBV11-3 | TRBD1 | CASSFTGGNTDTQYF | TGTGCCAGCAGCTTTACAGGGGGCAACACAGATACGCAGTATTTT
. | TRBJ2-2 | 15 | TRBV3-1/TRBV3-2 | TRBD1 | CASSRGTGGAGELFF | TGTGCCAGCAGCCGAGGGACAGGGGGCGCCGGGGAGCTGTTTTTT
. | TRBJ2-1 | 16 | TRBV2 | TRBD1 | CATPRAGRGLWNEQFF | TGTGCCACCCCTAGGGCCGGCAGGGGGCTCTGGAATGAGCAGTTCTTC
. | TRBJ1-6 | 15 | TRBV2 | . | CASVPSWPPNSPLHF | TGTGCCAGCGTCCCATCTTGGCCACCGAATTCACCCCTCCACTTT
. | TRBJ1-4 | 15 | TRBV4-1 | . | CASSQGAADHEKLFF | TGCGCCAGCAGCCAAGGGGCAGCGGATCATGAAAAACTGTTTTTT
. | TRBJ1-1 | 14 | TRBV30 | . | CAWSPPGINTEAFF | TGTGCCTGGAGCCCCCCAGGGATAAACACTGAAGCTTTCTTT
few | TRBJ1-6 | 13 | TRBV7-2 | TRBD1 | CASRGQGNSPLHF | TGTGCCAGCCGGGGACAGGGAAATTCACCCCTCCACTTT
many | TRBJ1-1 | 11 | TRBV6-5 | TRBD1 | CASKQGTEAFF | TGTGCCAGCAAACAGGGGACTGAAGCTTTCTTT
. | TRBJ2-3 | 14 | TRBV13 | . | CASSLPGSTDTQYF | TGTGCCAGCAGCTTACCCGGGAGCACAGATACGCAGTATTTT
. | TRBJ2-5 | 15 | TRBV25-1 | TRBD2 | CASSEPAGAGETQYF | TGTGCCAGCAGTGAGCCAGCGGGGGCCGGTGAGACCCAGTACTTC
. | TRBJ2-6 | 13 | TRBV7-9 | . | CASSTGRSEVLTF | TGTGCCAGCAGCACAGGACGGTCGGAGGTCCTGACTTTC
. | TRBJ1-1 | 14 | TRBV6-5 | . | CASSYLDTNTEAFF | TGTGCCAGCAGTTACCTGGACACGAACACTGAAGCTTTCTTT
few | TRBJ1-5 | 14 | TRBV19 | TRBD1 | CASRGQGYNQPQHF | TGTGCCAGTCGGGGACAGGGGTACAATCAGCCCCAGCATTTT
. | TRBJ1-3 | 15 | TRBV6-5 | . | CASRSTGGSGNTIYF | TGTGCCAGCAGGAGCACGGGGGGTTCTGGAAACACCATATATTTT
. | TRBJ2-2 | 14 | TRBV7-9 | . | CASSPTGNTGELFF | TGTGCCAGCAGCCCAACAGGGAACACCGGGGAGCTGTTTTTT
once | TRBJ1-1 | 15 | TRBV11-3 | . | CASSPSTGLNTEAFF | TGTGCCAGCAGCCCGTCGACAGGTTTAAACACTGAAGCTTTCTTT
. | TRBJ2-1 | 13 | TRBV30 | . | CAWKGLSYNEQFF | TGTGCCTGGAAAGGACTCTCCTACAATGAGCAGTTCTTC
once | TRBJ1-1 | 15 | TRBV7-9 | TRBD1 | CASSPRTGSNTEAFF | TGTGCCAGCAGCCCCAGGACAGGGAGTAACACTGAAGCTTTCTTT
. | TRBJ2-7 | 14 | TRBV11-2 | TRBD2 | CASSSGLAGVGQYF | TGTGCCAGCAGCTCGGGACTAGCGGGAGTAGGGCAGTACTTC
. | TRBJ1-2 | 12 | TRBV29-1 | TRBD1 | CSVVWTGDIYTF | TGCAGCGTTGTATGGACAGGGGATATCTACACCTTC
. | TRBJ1-1 | 12 | TRBV28 | . | CASSLRDTEAFF | TGTGCCAGCAGTTTGAGGGACACTGAAGCTTTCTTT
. | TRBJ1-3 | 14 | TRBV28 | . | CASSQGLAGNTIYF | TGTGCCAGCAGCCAGGGTTTAGCTGGAAACACCATATATTTT
. | TRBJ1-1 | 14 | TRBV28 | TRBD1 | CASRDDRALTEAFF | TGTGCCAGCAGGGATGACAGGGCACTCACTGAAGCTTTCTTT
. | TRBJ2-7 | 16 | TRBV7-9 | . | CASSLGVGSGPYEQYF | TGTGCCAGCAGCTTAGGGGTAGGTAGCGGACCCTACGAGCAGTACTTC
. | TRBJ2-3 | 15 | TRBV6-2/TRBV6-3 | TRBD1 | CASSSNRGRTDTQYF | TGTGCCAGCAGTTCAAACAGGGGGAGGACAGATACGCAGTATTTT
. | TRBJ2-1 | 14 | TRBV4-1 | TRBD2 | CASSQRTSHNEQFF | TGCGCCAGCAGCCAGCGGACTAGCCACAATGAGCAGTTCTTC